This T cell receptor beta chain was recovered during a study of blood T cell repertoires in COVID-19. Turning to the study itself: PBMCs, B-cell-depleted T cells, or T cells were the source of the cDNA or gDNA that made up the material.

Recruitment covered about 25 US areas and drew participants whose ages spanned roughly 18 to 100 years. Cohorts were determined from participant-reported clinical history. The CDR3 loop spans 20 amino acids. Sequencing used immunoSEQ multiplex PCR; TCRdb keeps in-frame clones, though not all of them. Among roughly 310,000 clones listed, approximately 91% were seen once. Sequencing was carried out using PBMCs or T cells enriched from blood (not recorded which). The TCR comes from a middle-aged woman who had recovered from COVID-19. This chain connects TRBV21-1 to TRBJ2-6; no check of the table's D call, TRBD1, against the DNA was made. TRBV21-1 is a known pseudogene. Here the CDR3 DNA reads TGTGCCAGCAGCCGAGTTCCGGGACAGGGCCCCTACTCTGGGGCCAACGTCCTGACTTTC. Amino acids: CASSRVPGQGPYSGANVLTF.